Following are 18 T cell receptor beta chains from one sample sequenced in a study of shared clonotypes between healthy human individuals. Profiled with immunoSEQ multiplex PCR; TCRdb holds only in-frame clones, not every one. There are roughly 2.5 million clones in the sample; around nine tenths occur only once, and 0.13% to 0.15% lies in the top ten. Material for sequencing was naive CD4+ T cells sorted from blood. The subset is: CD45RA+ positively selected. These receptors were taken from a man younger than 30 in good health.

This clone was recorded only once. The chain links TRBV6-6 to TRBJ1-5; D remains ambiguous. This CDR3 has 15 amino acids. The germline CDR1 and CDR2 sequences are MNHNY and SVGAGI (reference sequence). V lost 6 bases, J lost 1 base, and 13 bases lay in between. The CDR3 spells CASRSPGASNQPQHF. DNA of the CDR3: TGTGCCAGCAGATCGCCAGGAGCCAGCAATCAGCCCCAGCATTTT.

Of note for this clone: Additional DNA sequences in this sample encode the identical CDR3. This chain uses TRBV7-9 with TRBJ1-1; 10 bases are a match to TRBD1. The CDR3 spans 14 residues. V shed 4 bases, J shed 2 bases, and the junction held 1 base outside the gene matches. The germline V gene encodes CDR1 SEHNR and CDR2 FQNEAQ (reference sequence). CDR3 nucleotide sequence: TGTGCCAGCAGCTCGACAGGGGGCAACACTGAAGCTTTCTTT. Protein product: CASSSTGGNTEAFF.

This chain joins TRBV30 and TRBJ2-7, with a possible D match to TRBD2 (6 bases). V shed 4 bases and J shed 6 bases, with 16 bases lying between them. The CDR3 extends over 13 amino acids. Looked up from germline, CDR1 is GTSNPN and CDR2 is SVGIG (reference sequence). Written as DNA, the CDR3 is TGTGCCTGGACTTTAGGAGGGATCGGCGAGCAGTACTTC. Protein sequence: CAWTLGGIGEQYF.

The J gene is TRBJ2-3, the V gene TRBV9; 7 nucleotides match TRBD2. CDR3 length: 16 residues. Germline V gene data show CDR1 as SGDLS and CDR2 as YYNGEE. After removal of 3 bases from V and 1 base from J, the junction contained 8 bases not matched to a gene. As DNA, the CDR3 is TGTGCCAGCAGCGGTGGGGCGGGGGTTCGCACAGATACGCAGTATTTT. As protein: CASSGGAGVRTDTQYF.

Of note for this clone: This sample includes further DNA sequences coding for the same CDR3. The chain links TRBV9 to TRBJ2-1, with a possible D match to TRBD2 (5 bases). Deletions cut 2 bases from V and 0 bases from J, with 9 bases between. The CDR3 has 15 residues. Germline V gene lookup returns CDR1 SGDLS and CDR2 YYNGEE. The CDR3 region is CASSVTGISYNEQFF. As DNA, the CDR3 is TGTGCCAGCAGCGTTACCGGGATCTCCTACAATGAGCAGTTCTTC.

The chain has TRBV30 and TRBJ1-1; no clear D. Germline assignment: CDR1 GTSNPN and CDR2 SVGIG (reference sequence). V was shortened by 5 bases and J by 1 base, with 8 bases between the two germline ends. The CDR3 runs 12 residues. The CDR3, as DNA: TGTGCCTGGGGAGAGGAGAACACTGAAGCTTTCTTT. This codes for CAWGEENTEAFF.

The gene calls are TRBV19 and TRBJ1-2; D ambiguous. The CDR3 sequence is 17 residues long. Per the germline V gene, CDR1 is LNHDA and CDR2 is SQIVND (reference sequence). The V gene lost 1 base and the J gene lost 2 bases, with 17 bases spanning the gap. CDR3 bases: TGTGCCAGTAGTATAGGGACTGGGGTCGGTAAGAACTATGGCTACACCTTC. Protein: CASSIGTGVGKNYGYTF.

The table lists this clone with a count of one. The rearrangement joins TRBV5-4 to TRBJ2-2; a weak D match, TRBD2 (6 bases). This CDR3 comprises 15 residues. Between the trimmed V and J ends, which lost 0 bases and 1 base, there was a span of 7 bases. Germline V gene data show CDR1 as SGHNT and CDR2 as YYREEE (reference sequence). The DNA for the CDR3 is TGTGCCAGCAGCTTGGACGGGAGGAACACCGGGGAGCTGTTTTTT. It is translated as CASSLDGRNTGELFF. The complete variable domain, with remaining parts taken from reference TRBV5-4 and TRBJ2-2, reads ETGVTQSPTHLIKTRGQQVTLRCSSQSGHNTVSWYQQALGQGPQFIFQYYREEENGRGNFPPRFSGLQFPNYSSELNVNALELDDSALYLCASSLDGRNTGELFFGEGSRLTVL.

The genes are TRBV30 and TRBJ1-6, with D possibly matching TRBD1 (5 bases). Trimming took off 2 bases at V and 9 bases at J, with 14 bases between the two ends. The CDR3 loop spans 14 amino acids. Germline CDR1 GTSNPN, CDR2 SVGIG (reference sequence). CDR3 coding DNA: TGTGCCTGGAGTCAGGGCCGGGAGGGTTCACCCCTCCACTTT. Translation gives CAWSQGREGSPLHF.

This clone was recorded a few times. The rearrangement links TRBV7-2 to TRBJ1-3, with a possible D match to TRBD1 (5 bases). The V gene's germline CDR1 is SGHTA and CDR2 FQGNSA. V gave up 2 bases and J gave up 0 bases, with 11 bases separating them. The CDR3 runs to 16 residues. The CDR3 reads CASSLWHDSSGNTIYF. CDR3 bases: TGTGCCAGCAGCTTATGGCACGACAGCTCTGGAAACACCATATATTTT.

The chain employs TRBV7-2 and TRBJ1-3; no reliable D call. Germline V gene lookup returns CDR1 SGHTA and CDR2 FQGNSA. The V and J ends lost 0 bases and 4 bases respectively, with 13 bases between them. The CDR3 length is 16 residues. The CDR3 here is CASSLAGGNLGNTIYF. CDR3 nucleotides: TGTGCCAGCAGCTTAGCGGGAGGGAATCTCGGAAACACCATATATTTT.

With regard to this clone: The sample has other DNA sequences that encode this CDR3 too. V is TRBV6-6 and J is TRBJ2-1; D not resolved. Trimming left V 2 bases short and J 5 bases short, with 7 bases between. The CDR3 covers 13 residues. Germline CDR1 reads MNHNY; CDR2 reads SVGAGI (reference sequence). The DNA of the CDR3 is TGTGCCAGCAGTTACAGGTCGGACAATGAGCAGTTCTTC. Translation gives CASSYRSDNEQFF.

The V call is TRBV30, the J call TRBJ1-1, with a tentative D call TRBD1 (6 bases). Trimming pared 0 bases from V and 10 bases from J, leaving 9 bases between. The V gene's germline CDR1 is GTSNPN and CDR2 SVGIG (reference sequence). The CDR3 is 11 residues long. CDR3 amino acids: CAWSVGGPAFF. In DNA, the CDR3 is TGTGCCTGGAGTGTTGGGGGGCCAGCTTTCTTT.

This sequence joins TRBV19 and TRBJ1-1, with D hard to call. CDR3 length: 15 amino acids. Per germline, CDR1 LNHDA and CDR2 SQIVND (reference sequence). Trimming removed 0 bases at V and 0 bases at J, with 8 bases between. The CDR3 region has the DNA TGTGCCAGTAGTATAGACAGGAGAATGAACACTGAAGCTTTCTTT. It translates to CASSIDRRMNTEAFF.

This clone was recorded once. This sample also contains other DNA sequences that code for the same CDR3. This chain connects TRBV5-1 to TRBJ2-7, with D hard to call. The CDR3 spans 13 residues. V was clipped by 0 bases and J by 3 bases, with 7 bases between them. Germline loops: CDR1 SGHRS, CDR2 YFSETQ. CDR3 residues: CASSLAGYYEQYF. In nucleotides, the CDR3 is TGCGCCAGCAGCTTGGCGGGCTACTACGAGCAGTACTTC.

In this sample, this clone turned up a few times. Other DNA sequences of this sample code for an identical CDR3. This chain uses TRBV28 with TRBJ1-5, with a possible D match to TRBD1 (5 bases). Between the trimmed V and J ends, which lost 6 bases and 4 bases, there was a span of 7 bases. Germline lookup yields CDR1 MDHEN and CDR2 SYDVKM. This CDR3 has 12 residues. The CDR3 is CASRAGNQPQHF. As DNA, the CDR3 is TGTGCCAGCAGGGCAGGGAATCAGCCCCAGCATTTT.

The J gene is TRBJ2-7, the V gene TRBV7-9; TRBD1 matches at 9 bases. This CDR3 has 17 amino acids. V lost 5 bases, J lost 2 bases, and 13 bases stayed unmatched. CDR1 is SEHNR, CDR2 FQNEAQ, per germline (reference sequence). The CDR3 spells CASSRRSGTGSTYEQYF. As DNA, the CDR3 is TGTGCCAGCAGCCGCCGATCCGGGACAGGGTCGACCTACGAGCAGTACTTC.

V is TRBV19 and J is TRBJ1-3, with D perhaps matching TRBD1 (6 bases). The CDR3 is made up of 14 amino acids. The ends were cut back, 5 bases at V and 4 bases at J, with 12 bases in the middle. Germline values: CDR1 LNHDA, CDR2 SQIVND (reference sequence). CDR3 sequence: CASSPGGLGNTIYF. The CDR3 nucleotides read TGTGCCAGTAGTCCCGGGGGGCTCGGAAACACCATATATTTT.